The TCR beta chain described here comes from a study of T cell responses to AZD1222 COVID-19 vaccine. General study results and limits: Distributed over spike, vaccine-associated CD4 TCRs predominated at 160-218 and 743-854. Increases in Spike-specific TCR breadth and depth were seen after two AZD1222 doses.

On this clone: The antigen is undetermined.

Using immunoSEQ multiplex PCR, the repertoire was profiled, and TCRdb retains in-frame clones only, with some absent. This table holds roughly 140,000 clones, 88% found once. Per germline, CDR1 MNHEY and CDR2 SMNVEV (reference sequence). V lost 2 bases, J lost 3 bases, and 5 bases stayed unmatched. This CDR3 has 16 residues. The chain links TRBV27 to TRBJ2-2, with 8 bases that match TRBD2. Sequencing used peripheral blood, obtained on day 0 of MenACWY control vaccination. The receptor comes from an adult in good health. DNA for the CDR3: TGTGCCAGCAGTTTACTACGACTAGCGCACACCGGGGAGCTGTTTTTT. This gives the protein CASSLLRLAHTGELFF.